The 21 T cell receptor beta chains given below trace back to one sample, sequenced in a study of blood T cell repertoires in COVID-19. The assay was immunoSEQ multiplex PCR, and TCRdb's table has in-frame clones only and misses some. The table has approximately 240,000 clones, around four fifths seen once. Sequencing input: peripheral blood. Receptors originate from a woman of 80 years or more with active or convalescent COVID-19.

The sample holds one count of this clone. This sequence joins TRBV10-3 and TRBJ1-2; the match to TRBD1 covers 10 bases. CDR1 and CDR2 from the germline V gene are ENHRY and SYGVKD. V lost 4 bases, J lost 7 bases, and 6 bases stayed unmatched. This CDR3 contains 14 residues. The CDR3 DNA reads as TGTGCCATCAGTGCCGGACAGGGGGATTTTGGCTACACCTTC. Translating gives CAISAGQGDFGYTF.

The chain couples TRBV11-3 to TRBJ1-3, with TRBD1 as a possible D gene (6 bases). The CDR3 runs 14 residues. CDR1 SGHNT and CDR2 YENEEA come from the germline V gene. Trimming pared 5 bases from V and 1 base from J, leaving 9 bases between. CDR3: CASSRGGSGNTIYF. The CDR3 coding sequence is TGTGCCAGCAGCCGAGGGGGTTCTGGAAACACCATATATTTT.

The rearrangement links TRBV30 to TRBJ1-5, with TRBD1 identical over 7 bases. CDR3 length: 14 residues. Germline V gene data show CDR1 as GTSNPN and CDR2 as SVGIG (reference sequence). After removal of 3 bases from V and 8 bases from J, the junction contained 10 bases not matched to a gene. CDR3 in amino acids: CAWSGRGTAKPQHF. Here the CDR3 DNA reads TGTGCCTGGAGCGGGAGGGGGACAGCAAAGCCCCAGCATTTT.

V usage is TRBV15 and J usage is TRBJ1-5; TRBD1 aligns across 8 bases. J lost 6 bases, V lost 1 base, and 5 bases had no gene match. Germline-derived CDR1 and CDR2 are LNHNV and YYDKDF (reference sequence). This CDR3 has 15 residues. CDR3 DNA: TGTGCCACCAGCAGAGCAGGGGGCGCGGGTCAGCCCCAGCATTTT. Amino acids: CATSRAGGAGQPQHF.

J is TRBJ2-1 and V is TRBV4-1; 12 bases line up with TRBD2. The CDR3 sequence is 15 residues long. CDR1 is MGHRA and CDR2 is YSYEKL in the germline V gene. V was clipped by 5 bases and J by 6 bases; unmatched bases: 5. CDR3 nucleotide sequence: TGCGCCAGCAGCTCACCTAGCGGGGGGGCCAATGAGCAGTTCTTC. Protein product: CASSSPSGGANEQFF.

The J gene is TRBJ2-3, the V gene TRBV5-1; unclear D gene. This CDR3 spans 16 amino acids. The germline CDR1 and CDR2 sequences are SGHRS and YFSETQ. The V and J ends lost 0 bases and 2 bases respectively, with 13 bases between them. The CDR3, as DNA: TGCGCCAGCAGCTTGGGAAGACAAGCTCCCACAGATACGCAGTATTTT. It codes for CASSLGRQAPTDTQYF. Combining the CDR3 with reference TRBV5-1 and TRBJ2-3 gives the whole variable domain KAGVTQTPRYLIKTRGQQVTLSCSPISGHRSVSWYQQTPGQGLQFLFEYFSETQRNKGNFPGRFSGRQFSNSRSEMNVSTLELGDSALYLCASSLGRQAPTDTQYFGPGTRLTVL.

CDR3 bases: TGTGCCAGCAGCTTCCCTGTTGAGACAGATACGCAGTATTTT. This gives the protein CASSFPVETDTQYF. The chain couples TRBV5-6 to TRBJ2-3; no clear D. CDR1 and CDR2 (germline): SGHDT, YYEEEE. The CDR3 is 14 residues long. V dropped 2 bases and J dropped 3 bases, with 10 bases sitting between them.

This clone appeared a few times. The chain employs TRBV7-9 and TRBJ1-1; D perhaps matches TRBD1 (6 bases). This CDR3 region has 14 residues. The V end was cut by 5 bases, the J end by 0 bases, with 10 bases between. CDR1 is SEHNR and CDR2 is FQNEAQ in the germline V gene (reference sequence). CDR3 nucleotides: TGTGCCAGCAGCCCGGGACATCTGAACACTGAAGCTTTCTTT. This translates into CASSPGHLNTEAFF. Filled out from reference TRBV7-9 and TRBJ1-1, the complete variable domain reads DTGVSQNPRHKITKRGQNVTFRCDPISEHNRLYWYRQTLGQGPEFLTYFQNEAQLEKSRLLSDRFSAERPKGSFSTLEIQRTEQGDSAMYLCASSPGHLNTEAFFGQGTRLTVV.

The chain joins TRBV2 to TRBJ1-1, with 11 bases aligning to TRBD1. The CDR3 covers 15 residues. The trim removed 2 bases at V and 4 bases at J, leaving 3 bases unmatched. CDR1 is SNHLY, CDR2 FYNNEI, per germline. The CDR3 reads CASSERDRGFTEAFF. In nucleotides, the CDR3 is TGTGCCAGCAGTGAAAGGGACAGGGGGTTCACTGAAGCTTTCTTT. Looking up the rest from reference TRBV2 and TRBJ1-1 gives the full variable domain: EPEVTQTPSHQVTQMGQEVILRCVPISNHLYFYWYRQILGQKVEFLVSFYNNEISEKSEIFDDQFSVERPDGSNFTLKIRSTKLEDSAMYFCASSERDRGFTEAFFGQGTRLTVV.

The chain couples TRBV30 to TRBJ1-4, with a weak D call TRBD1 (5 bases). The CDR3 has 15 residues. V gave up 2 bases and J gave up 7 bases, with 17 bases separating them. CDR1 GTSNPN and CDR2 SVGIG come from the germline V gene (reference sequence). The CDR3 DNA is TGTGCCTGGAGTCCCCTGGTCGGGGGGGGTGAAAAACTGTTTTTT. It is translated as CAWSPLVGGGEKLFF.

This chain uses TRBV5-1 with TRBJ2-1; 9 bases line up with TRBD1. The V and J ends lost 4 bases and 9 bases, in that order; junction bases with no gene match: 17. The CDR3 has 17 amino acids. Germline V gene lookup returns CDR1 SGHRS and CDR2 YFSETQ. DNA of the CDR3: TGCGCCAGCAGCACCAACCCGGGACAGGGTGGGGGCGGTGAGCAGTTCTTC. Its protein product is CASSTNPGQGGGGEQFF.

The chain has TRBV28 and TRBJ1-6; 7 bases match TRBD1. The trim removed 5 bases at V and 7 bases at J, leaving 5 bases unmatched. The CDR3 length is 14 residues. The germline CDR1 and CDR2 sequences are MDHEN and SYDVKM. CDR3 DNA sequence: TGTGCCAGCAGTGCACAGGGGAAAAATTCACCCCTCCACTTT. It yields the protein CASSAQGKNSPLHF.

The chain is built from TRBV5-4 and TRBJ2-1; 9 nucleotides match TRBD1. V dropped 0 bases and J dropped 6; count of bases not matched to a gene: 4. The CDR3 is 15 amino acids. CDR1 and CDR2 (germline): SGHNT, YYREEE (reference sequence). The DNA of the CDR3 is TGTGCCAGCAGCTTGGGGACAGGGGCTTTCAATGAGCAGTTCTTC. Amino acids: CASSLGTGAFNEQFF.

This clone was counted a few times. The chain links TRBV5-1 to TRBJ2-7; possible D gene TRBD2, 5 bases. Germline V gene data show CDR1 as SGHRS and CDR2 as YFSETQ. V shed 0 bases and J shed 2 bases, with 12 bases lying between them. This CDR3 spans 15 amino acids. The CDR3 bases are TGCGCCAGCAGCTTGGTTGGAGGCGGACCCTACGAGCAGTACTTC. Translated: CASSLVGGGPYEQYF.

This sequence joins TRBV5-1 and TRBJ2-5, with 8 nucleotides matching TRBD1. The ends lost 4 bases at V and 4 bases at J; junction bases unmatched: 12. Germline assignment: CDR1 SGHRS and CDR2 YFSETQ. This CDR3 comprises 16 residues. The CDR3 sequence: CASSTQQGGGGETQYF. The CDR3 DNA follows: TGCGCCAGCAGCACTCAACAGGGGGGAGGCGGAGAGACCCAGTACTTC.

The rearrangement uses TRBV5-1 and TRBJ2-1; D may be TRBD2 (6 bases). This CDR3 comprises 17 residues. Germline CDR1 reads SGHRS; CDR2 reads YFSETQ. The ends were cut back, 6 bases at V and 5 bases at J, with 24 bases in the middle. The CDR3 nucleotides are TGCGCCAGCAAGGGAGGCGAGCGGCCCTGGGAGAACAATGAGCAGTTCTTC. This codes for CASKGGERPWENNEQFF.

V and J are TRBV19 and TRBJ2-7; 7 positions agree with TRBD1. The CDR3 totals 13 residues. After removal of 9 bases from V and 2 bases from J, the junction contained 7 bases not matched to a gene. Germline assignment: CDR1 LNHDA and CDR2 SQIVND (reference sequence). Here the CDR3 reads CASGDSPAYEQYF. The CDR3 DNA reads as TGTGCCAGCGGGGACAGTCCGGCCTACGAGCAGTACTTC.

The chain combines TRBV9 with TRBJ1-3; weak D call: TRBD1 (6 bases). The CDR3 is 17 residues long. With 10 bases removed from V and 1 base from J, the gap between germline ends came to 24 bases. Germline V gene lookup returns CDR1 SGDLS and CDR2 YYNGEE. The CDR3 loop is CASPGVGVVRSGNTIYF. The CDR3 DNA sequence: TGTGCCTCACCAGGGGTGGGGGTAGTCCGTTCTGGAAACACCATATATTTT.

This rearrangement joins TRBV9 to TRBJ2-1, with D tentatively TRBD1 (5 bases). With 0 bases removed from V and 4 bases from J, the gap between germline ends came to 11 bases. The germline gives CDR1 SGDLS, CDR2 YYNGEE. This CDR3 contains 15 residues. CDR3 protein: CASSVDGRQYNEQFF. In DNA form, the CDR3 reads TGTGCCAGCAGCGTAGATGGTCGACAGTACAATGAGCAGTTCTTC.

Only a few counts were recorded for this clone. CDR3 residues: CASSLEFRGRHQPQHF. The CDR3 DNA follows: TGTGCCAGCAGCTTAGAGTTCAGGGGGCGGCATCAGCCCCAGCATTTT. The chain joins TRBV7-8 to TRBJ1-5, with 8 bases lining up with TRBD1. J lost 5 bases, V lost 1 base, and 7 bases had no gene match. The V gene's germline CDR1 is SGHVS and CDR2 FQNEAQ. The CDR3 is made up of 16 amino acids. Full variable domain (outside the CDR3, taken from reference TRBV7-8 and TRBJ1-5): GAGVSQSPRYKVAKRGQDVALRCDPISGHVSLFWYQQALGQGPEFLTYFQNEAQLDKSGLPSDRFFAERPEGSVSTLKIQRTQQEDSAVYLCASSLEFRGRHQPQHFGDGTRLSIL.

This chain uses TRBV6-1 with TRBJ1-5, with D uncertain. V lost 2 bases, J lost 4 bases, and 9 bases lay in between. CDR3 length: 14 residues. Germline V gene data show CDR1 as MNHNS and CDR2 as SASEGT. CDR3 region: CASSETHRNQPQHF. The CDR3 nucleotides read TGTGCCAGCAGTGAAACCCACAGAAATCAGCCCCAGCATTTT.